Listed here are 24 T cell receptor beta chains from one sample, sequenced in a study of T cell repertoires in cytomegalovirus infection. TCRdb re-called the reads through MiXCR, storing one row per CDR3 protein. The top ten hold 12% to 15% of the sample, which has approximately 400,000 distinct CDR3 sequences, approximately 33% seen once. Sequenced sample: PBMCs. These receptors all stem from a human donor in good health (CMV status not recorded). Some clones in this sample may be carry-over from other donors' samples.

This chain joins TRBV18 and TRBJ1-2, with 7 bases identical to TRBD1. Trimming at V came to 3 bases and at J to 5 bases, leaving 6 bases not matched to a gene. The CDR3 has 14 amino acids. CDR1 is KGHSH and CDR2 is LQKENI in the germline V gene. The CDR3 spells CASSPQGQRYGYTF. The DNA of the CDR3 is TGTGCCAGCTCACCCCAGGGACAGCGATATGGCTACACCTTC.

The gene calls are TRBV7-2 and TRBJ2-7; D may be TRBD1 or TRBD2 (5 bases each). This CDR3 has 13 residues. Trimming removed 6 bases at V and 10 bases at J, with 19 bases between. The germline V gene has CDR1 SGHTA and CDR2 FQGNSA. Here the CDR3 DNA reads TGTGCCAGCAGGTTAAAACTGGGGACGAGCCAGTACTTC. It translates to CASRLKLGTSQYF.

The genes are TRBV5-1 and TRBJ2-1; 9 nucleotides align to TRBD2. CDR1 SGHRS and CDR2 YFSETQ come from the germline V gene. V lost 3 bases, J lost 5 bases, and 6 bases stayed unmatched. The CDR3 extends over 15 amino acids. The DNA for the CDR3 is TGCGCCAGCAGCTGGCTAGCGGGGCCTAACAATGAGCAGTTCTTC. Translation gives CASSWLAGPNNEQFF.

This clonotype was detected many times. The chain joins TRBV19 to TRBJ1-3, with 9 nucleotides matching TRBD1. Germline CDR1 LNHDA, CDR2 SQIVND (reference sequence). The junction had 8 bases not matched to a gene; V was cut back by 8 bases and J by 0 bases. This CDR3 is built from 16 residues. The CDR3 nucleotides read TGTGCCAGTGGGCGGGACAGGGCCAGCTCTGGAAACACCATATATTTT. Its translation: CASGRDRASSGNTIYF.

The V call is TRBV6-5, the J call TRBJ1-2, with D tentatively TRBD1 (6 bases). CDR3 size: 14 residues. CDR1 is MNHEY and CDR2 is SVGAGI in the germline V gene. With 4 bases removed from V and 6 bases from J, the gap between germline ends came to 15 bases. The CDR3 DNA is TGTGCCAGCAGTTCGGGGGGCGGGGGCGATGGCTACACCTTC. Its protein product is CASSSGGGGDGYTF.

This clonotype was recorded a few times. The chain carries TRBV6-5 and TRBJ1-2, with unresolved D. CDR1 and CDR2 (germline): MNHEY, SVGAGI. Trimming shortened V by 0 bases and J by 8 bases, and 13 bases separated the two germline ends. The CDR3 is 14 residues long. In nucleotides, the CDR3 is TGTGCCAGCAGTTACTCCGTCGCTGGCCACGGCTACACCTTC. This codes for CASSYSVAGHGYTF.

The V and J genes are TRBV28 and TRBJ2-1, with 10 bases lining up with TRBD1. J lost 1 base, V lost 1 base, and 4 bases had no gene match. Germline lookup yields CDR1 MDHEN and CDR2 SYDVKM. The CDR3 contains 17 residues. The CDR3 is CASSLSLDRGSYNEQFF. CDR3 nucleotide sequence: TGTGCCAGCAGTTTATCGCTGGACAGGGGGTCCTACAATGAGCAGTTCTTC.

This clonotype was observed a handful of times. The genes are TRBV6-5 and TRBJ1-1; a weak D match, TRBD1 (6 bases). The CDR3 is 14 residues long. V was cut by 5 bases and J by 7 bases, with 17 bases left in between. Germline-derived CDR1 and CDR2 are MNHEY and SVGAGI. CDR3 sequence reads: CASSLLTGWGEAFF. The CDR3 nucleotides are TGTGCCAGCAGTCTGCTGACAGGCTGGGGTGAAGCTTTCTTT.

The chain carries TRBV11-1 and TRBJ2-7; D unresolved. The V end lost 2 bases, the J end lost 6 bases, and 17 bases lay between the germline ends. This CDR3 has 15 amino acids. Per germline, CDR1 SGHAT and CDR2 FQDESV (reference sequence). The CDR3 nucleotides read TGTGCCAGCAGCTTAAGTACAGCAGGAGCAAGCGAGCAGTACTTC. Protein product: CASSLSTAGASEQYF. Full variable domain (remainder filled in from reference TRBV11-1 and TRBJ2-7): EAEVAQSPRYKITEKSQAVAFWCDPISGHATLYWYRQILGQGPELLVQFQDESVVDDSQLPKDRFSAERLKGVDSTLKIQPAELGDSAMYLCASSLSTAGASEQYFGPGTRLTVT.

This clonotype has at least ten counts. The chain joins TRBV7-9 to TRBJ1-1; TRBD1 agrees at 8 bases. The CDR3 contains 15 residues. CDR1 is SEHNR and CDR2 is FQNEAQ in the germline V gene (reference sequence). The trim removed 5 bases at V and 1 base at J, leaving 6 bases unmatched. CDR3 DNA sequence: TGTGCCAGCAGCCCCCCGACAGGGGCGAACACTGAAGCTTTCTTT. Translation: CASSPPTGANTEAFF.

The J gene is TRBJ2-3, the V gene TRBV7-8; D perhaps matches TRBD1 (6 bases). CDR3 size: 14 residues. Trimming removed 5 bases from V and 6 bases from J, with 15 bases in between. Germline V gene data show CDR1 as SGHVS and CDR2 as FQNEAQ. CDR3 amino acids: CASSPHPGADTQYF. The DNA of the CDR3 is TGTGCCAGCAGCCCTCACCCAGGGGCGGATACGCAGTATTTT.

This clonotype has a handful of counts. This chain joins TRBV12-3 or TRBV12-4 and TRBJ1-5; D not certain. Trimming took 2 bases from V and 5 from J, leaving 4 bases between them. The CDR3 contains 12 residues. CDR3 nucleotides: TGTGCCAGCAGTTTAAGGTATCAGCCCCAGCATTTT. Its protein product is CASSLRYQPQHF.

This clonotype was seen at least ten times. The V and J genes are TRBV5-5 and TRBJ1-1, with D uncertain. This CDR3 region has 14 residues. Trimming took off 4 bases at V and 5 bases at J, with 15 bases between the two ends. Germline V gene sequence: CDR1 SGHKS, CDR2 YYEKEE (reference sequence). The CDR3 protein is CASSPGDSRTEAFF. The CDR3 coding sequence is TGTGCCAGCAGCCCCGGTGATTCGAGGACTGAAGCTTTCTTT. Supplemented by reference TRBV5-5 and TRBJ1-1, the full variable domain reads DAGVTQSPTHLIKTRGQQVTLRCSPISGHKSVSWYQQVLGQGPQFIFQYYEKEERGRGNFPDRFSARQFPNYSSELNVNALLLGDSALYLCASSPGDSRTEAFFGQGTRLTVV.

The chain uses TRBV2 and TRBJ1-5, with TRBD1 matching over 7 bases. The CDR3 has 14 amino acids. The V gene end was trimmed by 6 bases and the J gene end by 3 bases; junction bases not matched to a gene: 5. Germline V gene data show CDR1 as SNHLY and CDR2 as FYNNEI. Here the CDR3 reads CASRGQRFNQPQHF. The CDR3, as DNA: TGTGCCAGCAGGGGACAGAGATTCAATCAGCCCCAGCATTTT.

There are a few counts of this clonotype. This chain connects TRBV6-2 or TRBV6-3 to TRBJ2-3; tentative D call: TRBD2 (5 bases). CDR1 MNHEY and CDR2 SVGEGT come from the germline V gene. CDR3 size: 15 residues. V dropped 5 bases and J dropped 2 bases, with 14 bases sitting between them. CDR3 nucleotide sequence: TGTGCCAGCAGTGAAGGACGGGAAATCACAGATACGCAGTATTTT. Encoded protein: CASSEGREITDTQYF.

This clonotype appeared a single time. This chain links TRBV3-1 with TRBJ2-5, with TRBD1 matching 7 bases. CDR1 and CDR2 (germline): LGHDT, YNNKEL (reference sequence). Trimming at V came to 1 base and at J to 4 bases, leaving 6 bases not matched to a gene. There are 15 residues in the CDR3. The CDR3 is CASSQVGAGGETQYF. The CDR3 DNA sequence: TGTGCCAGCAGCCAAGTAGGAGCAGGGGGAGAGACCCAGTACTTC.

The chain uses TRBV7-3 and TRBJ2-5; 9 positions match TRBD2. V dropped 5 bases and J dropped 1; count of bases not matched to a gene: 5. The CDR3 spans 15 residues. Germline-derived CDR1 and CDR2 are SGHTA and FQGTGA. The CDR3 sequence is CASSTFSGGQETQYF. CDR3 coding DNA: TGTGCCAGCAGCACCTTTAGCGGGGGCCAAGAGACCCAGTACTTC.

This clonotype was observed at least ten times. Here the CDR3 reads CASSLVGRTTNEKLFF. The CDR3 DNA reads as TGTGCCAGCAGCTTAGTAGGCAGGACAACTAATGAAAAACTGTTTTTT. V usage is TRBV7-8 and J usage is TRBJ1-4; D unclear. Germline loops: CDR1 SGHVS, CDR2 FQNEAQ. The CDR3 covers 16 residues. Trimming left V 1 base short and J 0 bases short, with 9 bases between. The full variable domain, in which reference TRBV7-8 and TRBJ1-4 provide the parts outside the CDR3, is GAGVSQSPRYKVAKRGQDVALRCDPISGHVSLFWYQQALGQGPEFLTYFQNEAQLDKSGLPSDRFFAERPEGSVSTLKIQRTQQEDSAVYLCASSLVGRTTNEKLFFGSGTQLSVL.

This clonotype showed up just a few times. The rearrangement joins TRBV29-1 to TRBJ2-1; 9 nucleotides line up with TRBD1. This CDR3 spans 12 amino acids. In germline, CDR1 is SQVTM, CDR2 ANQGSEA. V was clipped by 5 bases and J by 8 bases; unmatched bases: 4. The CDR3 is CSVRQGVDEQFF. Here the CDR3 DNA reads TGCAGCGTTAGACAGGGGGTGGATGAGCAGTTCTTC.

The rearrangement uses TRBV23-1 and TRBJ1-5; perhaps TRBD1 as D (6 bases). TRBV23-1 is recorded as an ORF, its role being uncertain. The CDR3 has 15 residues. The V and J ends lost 3 bases and 5 bases respectively, with 14 bases between them. DNA of the CDR3: TGCGCCAGCAGTCAGGGACATCTTCGGCATCAGCCCCAGCATTTT. This encodes CASSQGHLRHQPQHF.

Concerning this clonotype: Because the CDR3 is missing its conserved closing phenylalanine or tryptophan, this is likely a read error. V usage is TRBV12-3 or TRBV12-4 and J usage is TRBJ2-1, with TRBD2 identical over 8 bases. The CDR3 is 14 residues long. With 8 bases clipped from V and 8 bases from J, the junction kept 11 bases outside the gene matches. The CDR3 here is CASLRGGRGDEQFL. In DNA form, the CDR3 reads TGTGCCAGCCTCCGCGGGGGGCGCGGGGATGAGCAGTTCTTA.

CDR3 region: CSVVGSPGQTTDTQYF. DNA of the CDR3: TGCAGCGTTGTGGGGAGCCCGGGACAGACCACAGATACGCAGTATTTT. V gene TRBV29-1 combines with J gene TRBJ2-3; 7 bases are a match to TRBD1. This CDR3 comprises 16 residues. V lost 4 bases to trimming and J lost 2 bases; unmatched junction nucleotides: 12. CDR1 and CDR2 from the germline V gene are SQVTM and ANQGSEA.

With regard to this clonotype: The junction shows a germline mismatch at one end, possibly a read error. The chain uses TRBV7-6 and TRBJ2-3, with D possibly matching TRBD2 (6 bases). Germline V gene lookup returns CDR1 SGHVS and CDR2 FNYEAQ. The CDR3 length is 14 residues. The CDR3 spells CSSSLGLSTDTQYF. The CDR3 nucleotides are TGTTCCAGCAGCTTAGGACTAAGCACAGATACGCAGTATTTT. Complete variable domain (other parts from reference TRBV7-6 and TRBJ2-3): GAGVSQSPRYKVTKRGQDVALRCDPISGHVSLYWYRQALGQGPEFLTYFNYEAQQDKSGLPNDRFSAERPEGSISTLTIQRTEQRDSAMYRCSSSLGLSTDTQYFGPGTRLTVL.

The chain couples TRBV20-1 to TRBJ2-3; 7 nucleotides agree with TRBD1. This CDR3 has 15 residues. With V trimmed by 3 bases and J by 1 base, 7 bases remained unmatched. CDR1 is DFQATT and CDR2 is SNEGSKA in the germline V gene (reference sequence). In nucleotides, the CDR3 is TGCAGTGCTAGTAAGGGAAGGGGGCGCACAGATACGCAGTATTTT. The encoded protein is CSASKGRGRTDTQYF.